This TCR beta chain was found in a study of blood T cell repertoires in COVID-19. About the research overall: Samples taken during acute and convalescent COVID-19 were collected in the United States, Italy and Spain. Nucleic acid was either cDNA or gDNA, and it came from T cells, B-cell-depleted T cells, or PBMCs.

In the study's own analysis: For nucleated cells, counts were estimated from reference gene primer amplification. Method: immunoSEQ multiplex PCR; TCRdb's copy keeps in-frame clones and lacks some. For V, J and clone size, that table is used; D and trimming come from the DNA. Altogether about 170,000 clones are present, roughly 83% being singletons, with the ten largest covering 14%. This CDR3 has 14 residues. Trimming cost V 3 bases and J 2 bases, with 8 bases left between them. Germline V gene data show CDR1 as SGHTA and CDR2 as FQGNSA. This TCR came from a man between 18 and 29 years old with active or convalescent COVID-19. The sequenced material came from peripheral blood. The chain combines TRBV7-2 with TRBJ2-1; D ambiguous. CDR3 DNA sequence: TGTGCCAGCAGCTTCCGCGCGCCCTACAATGAGCAGTTCTTC. Protein: CASSFRAPYNEQFF.